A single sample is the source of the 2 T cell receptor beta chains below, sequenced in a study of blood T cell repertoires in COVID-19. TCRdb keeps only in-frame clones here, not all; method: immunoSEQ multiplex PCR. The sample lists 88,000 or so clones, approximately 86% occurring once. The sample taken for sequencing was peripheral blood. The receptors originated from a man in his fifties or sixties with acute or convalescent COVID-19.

CDR3 sequence (DNA): TGTGCCAGCAGCGAGGCCGGGACAACTAATGAAAAACTGTTTTTT. The encoded protein is CASSEAGTTNEKLFF. V is TRBV2 and J is TRBJ1-4; unclear D gene. CDR1 and CDR2 (germline): SNHLY, FYNNEI. The V gene lost 6 bases and the J gene lost 0 bases, with 11 bases spanning the gap. There are 15 residues in the CDR3. Together with reference TRBV2 and TRBJ1-4, the CDR3 gives the full variable domain: EPEVTQTPSHQVTQMGQEVILRCVPISNHLYFYWYRQILGQKVEFLVSFYNNEISEKSEIFDDQFSVERPDGSNFTLKIRSTKLEDSAMYFCASSEAGTTNEKLFFGSGTQLSVL.

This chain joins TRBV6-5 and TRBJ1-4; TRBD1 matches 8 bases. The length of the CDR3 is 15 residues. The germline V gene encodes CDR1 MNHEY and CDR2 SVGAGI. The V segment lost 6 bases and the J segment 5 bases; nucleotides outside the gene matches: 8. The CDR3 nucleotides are TGTGCCAGCAGGGAGGGGACAGGTTTGAATGAAAAACTGTTTTTT. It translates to CASREGTGLNEKLFF.